These 26 T cell receptor beta chains were all obtained from the same sample, sequenced in a study of T cell repertoires in cytomegalovirus infection. MiXCR was run by TCRdb on the reads, yielding one entry per CDR3 protein. Of about 770,000 distinct CDR3 sequences detected, 25% to 30% appear once; the ten largest clones hold around 13%. Their specific antigens are unknown. The sample was cultured CD8+ T cells from PBMCs, taken from culture after CMV antigen stimulation. These receptors all come from a human donor in good health (CMV status not recorded). Some clones in this sample may be carry-over from other donors' samples.

The V and J genes are TRBV24-1 and TRBJ1-2, with 8 bases aligning to TRBD1. The germline V gene has CDR1 KGHDR and CDR2 SFDVKD. This CDR3 contains 13 residues. The junction had 3 bases not matched to a gene; V was cut back by 6 bases and J by 4 bases. The CDR3, as DNA: TGTGCCACCAGTATTGGGACAGGCTATGGCTACACCTTC. Amino acids: CATSIGTGYGYTF.

The chain uses TRBV19 and TRBJ2-1; 9 bases map to TRBD2. The length of the CDR3 is 12 residues. CDR1 is LNHDA, CDR2 SQIVND, per germline (reference sequence). Losses at the gene ends were 11 bases for V and 4 bases for J; bases not matched to a gene: 3. CDR3 in amino acids: CAAGGAYNEQFF. In DNA, the CDR3 is TGTGCCGCGGGGGGGGCGTACAATGAGCAGTTCTTC.

The CDR3 DNA is TGTGCCAGCAGCCCCCCCGGTCGGCAGATGAACACTGAAGCTTTCTTT. This translates into CASSPPGRQMNTEAFF. This rearrangement joins TRBV7-9 to TRBJ1-1; D gene uncertain. CDR3 length equals 16 residues. V gave up 5 bases and J gave up 0 bases, with 16 bases separating them. CDR1 and CDR2 from the germline V gene are SEHNR and FQNEAQ (reference sequence).

This chain uses TRBV7-8 with TRBJ2-1, with 12 bases aligning to TRBD2. The V segment lost 4 bases and the J segment 0 bases; nucleotides outside the gene matches: 7. This CDR3 contains 18 residues. Germline lookup yields CDR1 SGHVS and CDR2 FQNEAQ. The CDR3: CASSSRTSGDLSYNEQFF. DNA of the CDR3: TGTGCCAGCAGCTCCCGGACTAGCGGGGACCTCTCCTACAATGAGCAGTTCTTC.

The chain links TRBV19 to TRBJ2-3; a weak D match, TRBD1 (6 bases). Trimming took 1 base from V and 2 from J, leaving 10 bases between them. This CDR3 spans 15 amino acids. Germline CDR1 and CDR2: LNHDA and SQIVND (reference sequence). The CDR3 region is CASSIGWDTTDTQYF. The CDR3 DNA follows: TGTGCCAGTAGTATAGGTTGGGACACCACAGATACGCAGTATTTT. The entire variable domain, with the rest obtained from reference TRBV19 and TRBJ2-3, is as follows: DGGITQSPKYLFRKEGQNVTLSCEQNLNHDAMYWYRQDPGQGLRLIYYSQIVNDFQKGDIAEGYSVSREKKESFPLTVTSAQKNPTAFYLCASSIGWDTTDTQYFGPGTRLTVL.

This clonotype has just a few counts. The CDR3 DNA reads as TGTGCCAGCAGCCCGTTCTCCGGGATACAAGAGACCCAGTACTTC. Amino acid sequence: CASSPFSGIQETQYF. The V call is TRBV7-2, the J call TRBJ2-5, with D possibly matching TRBD2 (5 bases). The CDR3 consists of 15 residues. Germline V gene sequence: CDR1 SGHTA, CDR2 FQGNSA. V lost 5 bases, J lost 2 bases, and 15 bases lay in between.

A few counts support this clonotype. The chain recombines TRBV7-6 with TRBJ1-4; TRBD1 is a possible D gene (6 bases). CDR1 is SGHVS, CDR2 FNYEAQ, per germline. The CDR3 is 18 amino acids. Trimming took off 4 bases at V and 0 bases at J, with 18 bases between the two ends. CDR3 nucleotide sequence: TGTGCCAGCAGCTCGCCGCCGGGACACGAAGCAACTAATGAAAAACTGTTTTTT. It yields the protein CASSSPPGHEATNEKLFF.

The sample holds a few counts of this clonotype. The chain couples TRBV15 to TRBJ2-3; no clear D. Trimming left V 9 bases short and J 0 bases short, with 13 bases between. There are 14 residues in the CDR3. Germline loops: CDR1 LNHNV, CDR2 YYDKDF (reference sequence). The CDR3 DNA reads as TGTGCCACTAGATTCGATTATAGCACAGATACGCAGTATTTT. The encoded protein is CATRFDYSTDTQYF. The entire variable domain, with the rest obtained from reference TRBV15 and TRBJ2-3, is as follows: DAMVIQNPRYQVTQFGKPVTLSCSQTLNHNVMYWYQQKSSQAPKLLFHYYDKDFNNEADTPDNFQSRRPNTSFCFLDIRSPGLGDTAMYLCATRFDYSTDTQYFGPGTRLTVL.

This chain uses TRBV20-1 with TRBJ1-2, with 7 bases identical to TRBD1. The V segment lost 0 bases and the J segment 6 bases; nucleotides outside the gene matches: 7. Germline-derived CDR1 and CDR2 are DFQATT and SNEGSKA (reference sequence). The CDR3 covers 14 residues. The CDR3 reads CSARDIGGSDGYTF. The CDR3, as DNA: TGCAGTGCTAGAGATATAGGGGGCAGCGATGGCTACACCTTC.

The chain employs TRBV27 and TRBJ1-4; 9 bases align to TRBD1. The CDR3 runs to 15 residues. Trimming cost V 2 bases and J 6 bases; bases outside gene matches: 4. Germline CDR1 reads MNHEY; CDR2 reads SMNVEV (reference sequence). Here the CDR3 reads CASSLIGTGHEKLFF. As DNA, the CDR3 is TGTGCCAGCAGTTTAATTGGGACAGGGCATGAAAAACTGTTTTTT.

The gene calls are TRBV10-3 and TRBJ2-6; 7 nucleotides align to TRBD2. This CDR3 is built from 19 residues. After removal of 2 bases from V and 0 bases from J, the junction contained 10 bases not matched to a gene. The germline V gene has CDR1 ENHRY and CDR2 SYGVKD. The CDR3 DNA is TGTGCCATCAGTGAGGGGGCGGGGGTAATACTCTCTGGGGCCAACGTCCTGACTTTC. Protein: CAISEGAGVILSGANVLTF.

The V call is TRBV4-3, the J call TRBJ2-1; D gene uncertain. Germline V gene lookup returns CDR1 LGHNA and CDR2 YSLEER. The CDR3 has 16 residues. V lost 0 bases and J 4 bases, leaving 13 bases between the germline ends. The CDR3 DNA reads TGCGCCAGCAGCCAAGATCAGGTGACCCTTTACAATGAGCAGTTCTTC. Amino acids: CASSQDQVTLYNEQFF.

This chain links TRBV19 with TRBJ2-1; D might be TRBD1 (5 bases). Germline CDR1 reads LNHDA; CDR2 reads SQIVND (reference sequence). The CDR3 has 16 amino acids. The germline V and J ends were trimmed by 5 bases and 5 bases, with 19 bases remaining between them. The CDR3: CASSPYGGREHNEQFF. The CDR3 DNA reads as TGTGCCAGTAGTCCCTACGGTGGCAGGGAACACAATGAGCAGTTCTTC.

This clonotype was seen more than once but under ten times. CDR3 in DNA: TGTGCCAGCAACCCTGGCGGGGGTCTAAATGAAAAACTGTTTTTT. Amino acid sequence: CASNPGGGLNEKLFF. V and J are TRBV7-4 and TRBJ1-4, with D maybe TRBD1 (5 bases). This CDR3 is 15 amino acids long. V lost 7 bases and J 5 bases, leaving 17 bases between the germline ends. Germline assignment: CDR1 SGHVT and CDR2 SQSDAQ. Drawing the rest from reference TRBV7-4 and TRBJ1-4, the complete variable domain is GAGVSQSPRYKVAKRGRDVALRCDSISGHVTLYWYRQTLGQGSEVLTYSQSDAQRDKSGRPSGRFSAERPERSVSTLKIQRTEQGDSAVYLCASNPGGGLNEKLFFGSGTQLSVL.

There are many counts of this clonotype. The chain carries TRBV7-2 and TRBJ2-5, with TRBD2 identical over 10 bases. J lost 1 base, V lost 8 bases, and 7 bases had no gene match. This CDR3 spans 15 amino acids. The germline CDR1 and CDR2 sequences are SGHTA and FQGNSA. CDR3 DNA: TGTGCCAGCTGCCTAGCGGGGGCTATCCAAGAGACCCAGTACTTC. Protein sequence: CASCLAGAIQETQYF.

This clonotype occurred many times. The chain recombines TRBV19 with TRBJ2-3; possibly TRBD1 for D (6 bases). The length of the CDR3 is 14 residues. The V and J ends lost 3 bases and 3 bases respectively, with 10 bases between them. Germline V gene data show CDR1 as LNHDA and CDR2 as SQIVND (reference sequence). The CDR3 sequence is CASSMAGVTDTQYF. The CDR3 DNA sequence: TGTGCCAGTAGTATGGCAGGGGTAACAGATACGCAGTATTTT. The complete variable domain, with remaining parts taken from reference TRBV19 and TRBJ2-3, reads DGGITQSPKYLFRKEGQNVTLSCEQNLNHDAMYWYRQDPGQGLRLIYYSQIVNDFQKGDIAEGYSVSREKKESFPLTVTSAQKNPTAFYLCASSMAGVTDTQYFGPGTRLTVL.

In this sample, this clonotype turned up a few times. V is TRBV6-5 and J is TRBJ1-2; the D gene is possibly TRBD1 (5 bases). The CDR3 covers 13 residues. V lost 5 bases and J 6 bases, leaving 13 bases between the germline ends. Germline V CDR1 and CDR2: MNHEY, SVGAGI. The CDR3 sequence is CASSTPGKDGYTF. CDR3 bases: TGTGCCAGCAGTACCCCAGGGAAGGATGGCTACACCTTC.

This chain joins TRBV10-1 and TRBJ1-1; 10 bases are shared with TRBD1. V was pared by 9 bases and J by 8 bases, with 6 bases of the junction left unmatched. Germline V gives CDR1 WNHNN, CDR2 SYGVQD (reference sequence). CDR3 size: 12 residues. CDR3 sequence (DNA): TGCGCCAGTTCGGGACAGGGGATCGAAGCTTTCTTT. This gives the protein CASSGQGIEAFF.

This clonotype was counted ten times or more. This rearrangement joins TRBV7-2 to TRBJ2-1; D not resolved. Germline V gene sequence: CDR1 SGHTA, CDR2 FQGNSA. Deletions cut 5 bases from V and 6 bases from J, with 8 bases between. This CDR3 spans 12 amino acids. CDR3 loop: CASSHLLNEQFF. Here the CDR3 DNA reads TGTGCCAGCAGCCATCTACTCAATGAGCAGTTCTTC. The full variable domain, its missing parts supplied by reference TRBV7-2 and TRBJ2-1, is GAGVSQSPSNKVTEKGKDVELRCDPISGHTALYWYRQSLGQGLEFLIYFQGNSAPDKSGLPSDRFSAERTGGSVSTLTIQRTQQEDSAVYLCASSHLLNEQFFGPGTRLTVL.

V and J are TRBV6-2 or TRBV6-3 and TRBJ2-5; 8 bases fit TRBD2. The CDR3 is made up of 18 amino acids. Germline V lookup: CDR1 MNHEY, CDR2 SVGEGT. The junction had 20 bases not matched to a gene; V was cut back by 6 bases and J by 5 bases. In DNA form, the CDR3 reads TGTGCCAGCAGGGCGATTACCCGTAGTACTAGCGGAAGGGAGACCCAGTACTTC. Translation gives CASRAITRSTSGRETQYF.

The J gene is TRBJ2-3, the V gene TRBV4-1; no definite D call. V was shortened by 1 base and J by 0 bases, with 8 bases between the two germline ends. Per the germline V gene, CDR1 is MGHRA and CDR2 is YSYEKL. The CDR3 spans 15 residues. CDR3 DNA: TGCGCCAGCAGCCAAGGCGACATAAGCACAGATACGCAGTATTTT. Translated, it gives CASSQGDISTDTQYF.

This clonotype was observed a few times. The CDR3 DNA is TGTGCCAGCAGTGGGGACCCGTCCTACGAGCAGTACGTC. This gives the protein CASSGDPSYEQYV. The V call is TRBV27, the J call TRBJ2-7; D may correspond to TRBD1 or TRBD2 (5 bases each). V was cut by 5 bases and J by 1 base, with 9 bases left in between. This CDR3 comprises 13 residues. Germline CDR1 and CDR2: MNHEY and SMNVEV (reference sequence).

This clonotype was seen many times. This CDR3 reads CASSVTVGTEAFF. CDR3 nucleotide sequence: TGTGCCAGCAGCGTGACAGTTGGCACTGAAGCTTTCTTT. The chain joins TRBV7-3 to TRBJ1-1; tentatively, D is TRBD1 (5 bases). Between the trimmed V and J ends, which lost 5 bases and 4 bases, there was a span of 11 bases. There are 13 residues in the CDR3. Germline CDR1 reads SGHTA; CDR2 reads FQGTGA.

This clonotype was counted only a few times. The rearrangement links TRBV7-9 to TRBJ2-1; TRBD2 matches at 7 bases. The CDR3 runs 15 residues. V lost 5 bases and J lost 7; bases outside the gene matches: 11. Germline CDR1 and CDR2: SEHNR and FQNEAQ (reference sequence). CDR3 protein: CASSIVGGAGNEQFF. CDR3 sequence (DNA): TGTGCCAGCAGCATAGTGGGAGGGGCCGGGAATGAGCAGTTCTTC. The full variable domain, in which reference TRBV7-9 and TRBJ2-1 provide the parts outside the CDR3, is DTGVSQNPRHKITKRGQNVTFRCDPISEHNRLYWYRQTLGQGPEFLTYFQNEAQLEKSRLLSDRFSAERPKGSFSTLEIQRTEQGDSAMYLCASSIVGGAGNEQFFGPGTRLTVL.

This clonotype turned up a few times. The chain has TRBV6-1 and TRBJ2-6; a weak D match, TRBD1 (6 bases). The CDR3 extends over 19 amino acids. The germline V gene has CDR1 MNHNS and CDR2 SASEGT. V lost 2 bases to trimming and J lost 4 bases, with 21 bases between them. CDR3 coding DNA: TGTGCCAGCAGTGAATCTGCTAGGGGGACAACAGCCGGGGCCAACGTCCTGACTTTC. Its translation is CASSESARGTTAGANVLTF.

The V gene is TRBV5-1, the J gene TRBJ2-3; the match to TRBD1 covers 8 bases. Germline loops: CDR1 SGHRS, CDR2 YFSETQ. The V and J ends lost 0 bases and 2 bases, in that order; junction bases with no gene match: 5. CDR3 length equals 16 residues. The CDR3: CASSLGLGQDTDTQYF. The CDR3 DNA sequence: TGCGCCAGCAGCTTGGGGCTGGGACAGGACACAGATACGCAGTATTTT.